What follows are 11 T cell receptor beta chains derived from one specimen sequenced in a study of blood T cells in healthy people across ages. The authors ran a second PCR of about 6 to 12 cycles using a sample-barcoded 5' primer and a J-beta primer mix. TCRdb processed the 5' RACE reads anew with MiXCR; each CDR3 protein has one entry. The table records some 1,800,000 distinct CDR3 sequences, approximately 39% of them present only once. Sequenced: blood. Source of these receptors: a human donor in good health.

The chain joins TRBV6-2 or TRBV6-3 to TRBJ2-1; D ambiguous. CDR3 size: 15 residues. Germline V gene lookup returns CDR1 MNHEY and CDR2 SVGEGT. V lost 0 bases and J lost 8, with 14 bases in between. CDR3 amino acids: CASSYSKAPLYEQFF. Here the CDR3 DNA reads TGTGCCAGCAGTTACTCGAAGGCACCGCTCTATGAGCAGTTCTTC.

This sequence joins TRBV29-1 and TRBJ1-1, with D unresolved. The CDR3 runs to 11 residues. V was cut by 8 bases and J by 6 bases, with 13 bases left in between. CDR1 SQVTM and CDR2 ANQGSEA come from the germline V gene. In DNA, the CDR3 is TGCAGCTCCGACCCCGGTCCTGAAGCTTTCTTT. Its protein product is CSSDPGPEAFF.

This clonotype was counted many times. This chain uses TRBV6-5 with TRBJ2-5; maybe TRBD1 (5 bases). The germline CDR1 and CDR2 sequences are MNHEY and SVGAGI. The CDR3 spans 12 residues. Trimming shortened V by 6 bases and J by 11 bases, and 16 bases separated the two germline ends. Here the CDR3 DNA reads TGTGCCAGCAGCTCAGGGTCGTATAAGCAGTACTTC. This gives the protein CASSSGSYKQYF.

This clonotype was found a few times. This chain connects TRBV5-5 to TRBJ1-6; D gene unclear. V lost 2 bases, J lost 0 bases, and 9 bases lay in between. The CDR3 totals 16 residues. The germline V gene has CDR1 SGHKS and CDR2 YYEKEE (reference sequence). The CDR3: CASSFGPSSYNSPLHF. CDR3 nucleotides: TGTGCCAGCAGCTTCGGTCCCAGCTCCTATAATTCACCCCTCCACTTT.

In this sample, this clonotype turned up a few times. The chain combines TRBV10-3 with TRBJ2-1; possible D gene TRBD2, 6 bases. The germline V gene encodes CDR1 ENHRY and CDR2 SYGVKD. V dropped 3 bases and J dropped 0 bases, with 9 bases sitting between them. This CDR3 contains 15 residues. This CDR3 is CAISDSGGSYNEQFF. The CDR3 bases are TGTGCCATCAGTGATTCCGGGGGCTCCTACAATGAGCAGTTCTTC.

The chain links TRBV29-1 to TRBJ2-7, with TRBD2 as a possible D gene (6 bases). The V end was cut by 3 bases, the J end by 6 bases, with 18 bases between. The CDR3 has 14 amino acids. Germline lookup yields CDR1 SQVTM and CDR2 ANQGSEA. The CDR3 loop reads CSVDSGPVGGEQYF. Here the CDR3 DNA reads TGCAGCGTTGACTCAGGTCCGGTGGGAGGCGAGCAGTACTTC.

The CDR3 is CASSLDGWELFF. CDR3 nucleotide sequence: TGTGCCAGCAGCTTAGATGGATGGGAGCTGTTTTTT. The rearrangement links TRBV11-3 to TRBJ2-2; D is undetermined. Germline CDR1 is SGHNT and CDR2 is YENEEA. Trimming took 0 bases from V and 9 from J, leaving 5 bases between them. The CDR3 has 12 residues. The complete variable domain, with remaining parts taken from reference TRBV11-3 and TRBJ2-2, reads EAGVVQSPRYKIIEKKQPVAFWCNPISGHNTLYWYLQNLGQGPELLIRYENEEAVDDSQLPKDRFSAERLKGVDSTLKIQPAELGDSAVYLCASSLDGWELFFGEGSRLTVL.

The J gene is TRBJ2-3, the V gene TRBV10-3; the D is unclear. Germline CDR1 reads ENHRY; CDR2 reads SYGVKD. The CDR3 sequence is 12 residues long. V dropped 6 bases and J dropped 4 bases, with 8 bases sitting between them. The CDR3 reads CAIRLGADTQYF. The CDR3 DNA follows: TGTGCCATCAGGCTCGGCGCAGATACGCAGTATTTT.

The chain combines TRBV4-3 with TRBJ1-1, with TRBD1 as a possible D gene (6 bases). V dropped 1 base and J dropped 2 bases, with 11 bases sitting between them. CDR1 is LGHNA and CDR2 is YSLEER in the germline V gene. The CDR3 covers 15 residues. CDR3 protein: CASSQVTTGNTEAFF. In nucleotides, the CDR3 is TGCGCCAGCAGCCAAGTGACGACAGGTAACACTGAAGCTTTCTTT.

The chain has TRBV5-6 and TRBJ2-7; 8 nucleotides line up with TRBD1. The assigned J gene may be wrong: the sequence end matches TRBJ2-5 better. This CDR3 contains 13 residues. Germline loops: CDR1 SGHDT, CDR2 YYEEEE. CDR3 nucleotides: TGTGCCAGCTGCGAGACAGGGGAGGAGACCCAGTACTTC. It translates to CASCETGEETQYF.

The CDR3 region is CASSNNRDPGSQYF. CDR3 sequence (DNA): TGTGCCAGCAGTAATAACCGGGACCCAGGATCACAGTATTTT. J is TRBJ2-3 and V is TRBV6-5; D may correspond to TRBD1 or TRBD2 (5 bases each). Per the germline V gene, CDR1 is MNHEY and CDR2 is SVGAGI. The CDR3 spans 14 residues. Deletions cut 5 bases from V and 12 bases from J, with 21 bases between.